The TCR beta chain under discussion was sequenced for a study of T cells in Graves' hyperthyroidism and ophthalmopathy. In the study overall: Peripheral blood was acquired at first diagnosis, ahead of any therapy whatsoever.

A NOSPECS grade of at least 4, a Clinical Activity Score of at least 3 and duration under 3 months were recorded in ophthalmopathy patients. Diagnosing involved the use of clinical symptoms, serum thyroxine and TRAb, thyroid ultrasound and orbital computed tomography. Around 9.8 ml fresh peripheral blood yielded the PBMCs. At least ten counts were recorded for this clonotype. The investigators amplified TCR beta CDR3 regions from RNA transcripts. The study used the HTBI primer set for a first-round RT-PCR of the TCR CDR3. From the multiplex PCR reads, TCRdb called clonotypes with MiXCR, one entry per CDR3 protein. The data contain hundreds of thousands of distinct CDR3 sequences, about an eighth of them singletons. This CDR3 has 13 amino acids. The V gene's germline CDR1 is GTSNPN and CDR2 SVGIG (reference sequence). J was trimmed by 3 bases and V by 4 bases; bases with no gene match: 2.

The specimen was blood. The V call is TRBV30, the J call TRBJ1-4; 7 bases align to TRBD1. The TCR originated in a woman aged 40 to 50 with Graves' ophthalmopathy. CDR3 amino acids: CAWTGQANEKLFF. In DNA form, the CDR3 reads TGTGCCTGGACTGGACAGGCTAATGAAAAACTGTTTTTT.